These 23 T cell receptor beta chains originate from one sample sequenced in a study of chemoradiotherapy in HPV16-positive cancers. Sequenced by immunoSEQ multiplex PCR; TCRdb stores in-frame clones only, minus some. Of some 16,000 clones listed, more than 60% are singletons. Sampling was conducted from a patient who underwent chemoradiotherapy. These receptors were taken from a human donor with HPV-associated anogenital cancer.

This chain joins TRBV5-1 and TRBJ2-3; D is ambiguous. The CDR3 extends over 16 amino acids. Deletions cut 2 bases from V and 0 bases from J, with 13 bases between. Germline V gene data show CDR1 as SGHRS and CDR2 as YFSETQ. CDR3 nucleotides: TGCGCCAGCAGCTTCGGTCACCCCCAGAGCACAGATACGCAGTATTTT. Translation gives CASSFGHPQSTDTQYF.

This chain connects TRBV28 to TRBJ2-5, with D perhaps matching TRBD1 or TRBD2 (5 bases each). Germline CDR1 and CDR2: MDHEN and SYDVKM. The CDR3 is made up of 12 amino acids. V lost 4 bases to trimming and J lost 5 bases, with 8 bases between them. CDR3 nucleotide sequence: TGTGCCAGCAGTTGGGGGTACGAGACCCAGTACTTC. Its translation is CASSWGYETQYF.

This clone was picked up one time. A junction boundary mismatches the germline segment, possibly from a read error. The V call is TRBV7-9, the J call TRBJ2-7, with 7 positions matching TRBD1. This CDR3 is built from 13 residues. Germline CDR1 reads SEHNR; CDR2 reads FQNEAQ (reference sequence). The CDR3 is CASSSYQGEKVDF. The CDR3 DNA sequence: TGTGCCAGCAGCTCATATCAGGGGGAAAAGGTGGACTTC. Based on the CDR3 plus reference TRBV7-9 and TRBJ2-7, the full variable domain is DTGVSQNPRHKITKRGQNVTFRCDPISEHNRLYWYRQTLGQGPEFLTYFQNEAQLEKSRLLSDRFSAERPKGSFSTLEIQRTEQGDSAMYLCASSSYQGEKVDFGPGTRLTVT.

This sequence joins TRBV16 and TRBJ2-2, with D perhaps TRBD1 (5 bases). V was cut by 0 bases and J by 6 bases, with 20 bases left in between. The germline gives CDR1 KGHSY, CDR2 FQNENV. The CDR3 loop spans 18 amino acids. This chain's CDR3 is CASSQSIFFDRNPGELFF. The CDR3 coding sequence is TGTGCCAGCAGCCAATCAATCTTCTTCGACAGAAACCCCGGGGAGCTGTTTTTT.

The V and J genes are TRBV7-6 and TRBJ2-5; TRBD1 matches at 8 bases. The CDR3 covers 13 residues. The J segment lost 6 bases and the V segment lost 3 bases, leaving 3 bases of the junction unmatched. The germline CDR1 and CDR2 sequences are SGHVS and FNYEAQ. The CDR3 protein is CASSFRTGKTQYF. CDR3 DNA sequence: TGTGCCAGCAGCTTCCGGACAGGGAAGACCCAGTACTTC.

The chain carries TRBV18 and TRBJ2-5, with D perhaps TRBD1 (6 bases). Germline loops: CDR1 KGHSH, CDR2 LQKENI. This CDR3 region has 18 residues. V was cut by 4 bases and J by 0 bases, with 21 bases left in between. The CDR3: CASSRGQGSLPYQETQYF. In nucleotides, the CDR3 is TGTGCCAGCTCACGGGGGCAGGGGAGCCTACCGTACCAAGAGACCCAGTACTTC. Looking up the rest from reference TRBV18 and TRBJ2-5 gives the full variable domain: NAGVMQNPRHLVRRRGQEARLRCSPMKGHSHVYWYRQLPEEGLKFMVYLQKENIIDESGMPKERFSAEFPKEGPSILRIQQVVRGDSAAYFCASSRGQGSLPYQETQYFGPGTRLLVL.

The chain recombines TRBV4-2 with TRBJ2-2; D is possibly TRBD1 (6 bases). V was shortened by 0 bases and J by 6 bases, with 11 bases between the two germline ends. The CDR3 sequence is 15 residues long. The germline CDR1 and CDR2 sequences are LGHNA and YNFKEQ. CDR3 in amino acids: CASSQEEGQSGELFF. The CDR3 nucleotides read TGTGCCAGCAGCCAAGAAGAAGGACAGTCCGGGGAGCTGTTTTTT.

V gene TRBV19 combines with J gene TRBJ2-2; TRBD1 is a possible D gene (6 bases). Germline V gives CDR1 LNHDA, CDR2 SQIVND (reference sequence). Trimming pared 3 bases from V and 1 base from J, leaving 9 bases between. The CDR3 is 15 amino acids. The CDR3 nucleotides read TGTGCCAGTAGTATGAGACAGGTGAACACCGGGGAGCTGTTTTTT. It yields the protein CASSMRQVNTGELFF. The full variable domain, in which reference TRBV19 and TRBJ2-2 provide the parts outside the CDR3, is DGGITQSPKYLFRKEGQNVTLSCEQNLNHDAMYWYRQDPGQGLRLIYYSQIVNDFQKGDIAEGYSVSREKKESFPLTVTSAQKNPTAFYLCASSMRQVNTGELFFGEGSRLTVL.

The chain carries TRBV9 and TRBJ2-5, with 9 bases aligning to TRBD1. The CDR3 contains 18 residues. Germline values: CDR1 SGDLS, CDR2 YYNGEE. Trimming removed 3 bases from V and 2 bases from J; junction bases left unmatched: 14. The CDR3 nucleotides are TGTGCCAGCAGCGCGATACCAGCCTCCGGGACAGGGCAAGAGACCCAGTACTTC. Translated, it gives CASSAIPASGTGQETQYF.

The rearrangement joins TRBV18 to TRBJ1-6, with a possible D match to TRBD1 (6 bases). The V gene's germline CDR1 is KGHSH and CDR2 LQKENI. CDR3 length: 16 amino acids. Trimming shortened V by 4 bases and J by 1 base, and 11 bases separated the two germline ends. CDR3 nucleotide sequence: TGTGCCAGCTCACGAGAACAGGGTTCCTATAATTCACCCCTCCACTTT. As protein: CASSREQGSYNSPLHF.

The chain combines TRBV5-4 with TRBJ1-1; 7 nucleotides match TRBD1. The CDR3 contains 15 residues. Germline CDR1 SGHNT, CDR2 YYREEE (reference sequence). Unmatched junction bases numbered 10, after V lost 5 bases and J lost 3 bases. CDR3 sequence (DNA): TGTGCCAGCAGTGACCCGCGACAGGGAGACACTGAAGCTTTCTTT. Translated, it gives CASSDPRQGDTEAFF.

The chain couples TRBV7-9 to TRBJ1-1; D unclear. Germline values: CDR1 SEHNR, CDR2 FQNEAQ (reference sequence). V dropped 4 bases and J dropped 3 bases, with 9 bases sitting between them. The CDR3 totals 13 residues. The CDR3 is CASSSPWDTEAFF. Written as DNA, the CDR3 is TGTGCCAGCAGCTCTCCATGGGACACTGAAGCTTTCTTT. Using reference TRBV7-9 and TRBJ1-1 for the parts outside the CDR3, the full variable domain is DTGVSQNPRHKITKRGQNVTFRCDPISEHNRLYWYRQTLGQGPEFLTYFQNEAQLEKSRLLSDRFSAERPKGSFSTLEIQRTEQGDSAMYLCASSSPWDTEAFFGQGTRLTVV.

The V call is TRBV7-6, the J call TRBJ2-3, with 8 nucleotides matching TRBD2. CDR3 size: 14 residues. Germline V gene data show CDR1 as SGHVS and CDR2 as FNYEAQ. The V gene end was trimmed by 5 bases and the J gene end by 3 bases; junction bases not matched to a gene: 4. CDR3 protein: CASSPAGVTDTQYF. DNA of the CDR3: TGTGCCAGCAGCCCAGCGGGGGTTACAGATACGCAGTATTTT. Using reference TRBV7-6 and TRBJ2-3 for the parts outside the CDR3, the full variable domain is GAGVSQSPRYKVTKRGQDVALRCDPISGHVSLYWYRQALGQGPEFLTYFNYEAQQDKSGLPNDRFSAERPEGSISTLTIQRTEQRDSAMYRCASSPAGVTDTQYFGPGTRLTVL.

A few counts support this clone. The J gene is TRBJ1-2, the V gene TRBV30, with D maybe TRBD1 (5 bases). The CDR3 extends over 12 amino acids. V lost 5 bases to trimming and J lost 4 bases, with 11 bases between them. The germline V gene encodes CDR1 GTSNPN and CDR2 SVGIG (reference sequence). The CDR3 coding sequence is TGTGCCTGGGGGACGTTAGGCTATGGCTACACCTTC. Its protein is CAWGTLGYGYTF.

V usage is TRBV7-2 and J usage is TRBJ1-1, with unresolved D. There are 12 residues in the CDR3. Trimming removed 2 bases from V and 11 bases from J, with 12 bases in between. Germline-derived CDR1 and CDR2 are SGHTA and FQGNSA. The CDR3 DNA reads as TGTGCCAGCAGCTTATTTGGAACAATCGCTTTCTTT. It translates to CASSLFGTIAFF.

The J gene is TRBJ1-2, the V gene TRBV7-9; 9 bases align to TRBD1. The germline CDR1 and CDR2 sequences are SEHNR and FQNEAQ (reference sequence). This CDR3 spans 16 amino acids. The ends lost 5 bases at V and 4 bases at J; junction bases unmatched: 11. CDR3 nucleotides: TGTGCCAGCAGCACGGGACAGGGTTCCAACCTCTATGGCTACACCTTC. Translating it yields CASSTGQGSNLYGYTF.

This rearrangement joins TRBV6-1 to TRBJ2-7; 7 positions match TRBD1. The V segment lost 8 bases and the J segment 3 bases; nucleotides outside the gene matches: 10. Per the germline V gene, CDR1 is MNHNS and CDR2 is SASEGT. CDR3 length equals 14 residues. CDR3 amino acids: CASQTGDSDYEQYF. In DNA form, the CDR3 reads TGTGCCAGCCAGACCGGGGACAGCGACTACGAGCAGTACTTC.

The CDR3 DNA reads TGTGCCAGCAGCTTAGGGGGGGCCAGATCGGGGGAGCAGTACTTC. It translates to CASSLGGARSGEQYF. This sequence joins TRBV7-3 and TRBJ2-7; possible D gene TRBD2, 7 bases. Germline CDR1 is SGHTA and CDR2 is FQGTGA. The CDR3 covers 15 residues. Trimming stripped 2 bases from V and 7 bases from J, with 18 bases between.

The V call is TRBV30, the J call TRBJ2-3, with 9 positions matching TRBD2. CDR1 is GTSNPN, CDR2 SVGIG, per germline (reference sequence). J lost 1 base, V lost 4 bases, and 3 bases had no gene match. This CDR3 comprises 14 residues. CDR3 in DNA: TGTGCCTGGATCATAGCGGGGGGCACAGATACGCAGTATTTT. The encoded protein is CAWIIAGGTDTQYF.

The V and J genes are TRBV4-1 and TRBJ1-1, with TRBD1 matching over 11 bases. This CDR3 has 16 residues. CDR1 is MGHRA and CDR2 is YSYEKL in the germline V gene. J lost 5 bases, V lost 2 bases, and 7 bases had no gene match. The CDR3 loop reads CASSQWTGGVRTEAFF. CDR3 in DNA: TGCGCCAGCAGCCAATGGACAGGGGGCGTGAGGACTGAAGCTTTCTTT.

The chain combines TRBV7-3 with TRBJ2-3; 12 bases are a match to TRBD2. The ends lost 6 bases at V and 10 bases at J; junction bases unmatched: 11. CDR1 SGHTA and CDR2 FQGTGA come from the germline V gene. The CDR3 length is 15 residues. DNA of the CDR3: TGTGCCAGCAGTTCCTCGGCGACTAGCGGGGGACCGCAGTATTTT. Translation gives CASSSSATSGGPQYF.

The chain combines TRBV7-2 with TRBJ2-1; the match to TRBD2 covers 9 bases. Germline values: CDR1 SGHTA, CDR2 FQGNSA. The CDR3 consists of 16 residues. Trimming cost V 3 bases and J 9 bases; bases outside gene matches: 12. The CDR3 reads CASSLRGGAGKGEQFF. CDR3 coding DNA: TGTGCCAGCAGCTTGCGCGGGGGGGCCGGTAAGGGTGAGCAGTTCTTC.

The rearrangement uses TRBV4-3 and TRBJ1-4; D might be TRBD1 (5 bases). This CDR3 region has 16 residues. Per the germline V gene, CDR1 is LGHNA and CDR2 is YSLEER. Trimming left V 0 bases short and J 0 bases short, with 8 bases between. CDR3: CASSQDLGATNEKLFF. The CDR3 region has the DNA TGCGCCAGCAGCCAAGATTTAGGGGCAACTAATGAAAAACTGTTTTTT.